Included here is one T cell receptor beta chain sequence, with context. Its antigen is unknown. CDR3-region Arm-PCR and iRepertoire HTBI primers produced the TCR beta libraries. TCRdb used MiXCR to reprocess the multiplex PCR reads, holding one entry per CDR3 protein. The sample holds about 470,000 distinct CDR3 sequences; more than 13% are singletons and the top ten take approximately 15%. This specimen comes from a study of regulatory T cells in long-lasting Graves disease. General study results and limits: Persistent disease showed a preference for TRBV28, TRBJ1-2 and TRBJ2-5. In persistent patients, shared public clonotypes (around 2,500) outnumbered those in new patients (about 1,000).

Germline V gene sequence: CDR1 SQVTM, CDR2 ANQGSEA. The CDR3 runs to 13 residues. Trimming shortened V by 6 bases and J by 0 bases, and 11 bases separated the two germline ends. Time point given: newly diagnosed GD, antithyroid drugs for less than 3 months. RNA extracted from PBMCs served as the sequencing template. Patients with Graves' disease were diagnosed by American Thyroid Association guidelines. This sample also belongs to another study, concerning T cells in Graves' hyperthyroidism and ophthalmopathy. From that report: First-round RT-PCR with HTBI primers amplified the TCR CDR3 region.

This receptor was taken from a woman aged 30 to 39 with Graves disease. This sequence joins TRBV29-1 and TRBJ1-1, with D unclear. The sample consisted of peripheral blood mononuclear cells (PBMCs), taken at new diagnosis, from a patient treated with antithyroid drugs. CDR3 amino acids: CSVTSDLNTEAFF. CDR3 in DNA: TGCAGCGTGACCTCAGACCTGAACACTGAAGCTTTCTTT. The full variable domain, in which reference TRBV29-1 and TRBJ1-1 provide the parts outside the CDR3, is SAVISQKPSRDICQRGTSLTIQCQVDSQVTMMFWYRQQPGQSLTLIATANQGSEATYESGFVIDKFPISRPNLTFSTLTVSNMSPEDSSIYLCSVTSDLNTEAFFGQGTRLTVV.